The 17 T cell receptor beta chains reported below all come from one sample, sequenced in a study of technical replicates of blood from a handful of donors. Here immunoSEQ multiplex PCR was the method, and the copy in TCRdb shows in-frame clones only, minus some. In the table there are 55,000 to 80,000 clones, approximately 97% of which are singletons. The material sequenced was T cells isolated from PBMCs. These receptors all stem from a human donor in good health.

The chain uses TRBV15 and TRBJ2-7; D is possibly TRBD2 (6 bases). This CDR3 comprises 15 residues. V was clipped by 0 bases and J by 3 bases, with 12 bases between them. Germline CDR1 and CDR2: LNHNV and YYDKDF (reference sequence). CDR3 amino acids: CATSREGGLVYEQYF. The CDR3 region has the DNA TGTGCCACCAGCAGAGAAGGAGGGTTGGTCTACGAGCAGTACTTC.

This chain uses TRBV11-2 with TRBJ2-3; a possible D gene is TRBD2 (6 bases). The germline V gene has CDR1 SGHAT and CDR2 FQNNGV. V was pared by 0 bases and J by 6 bases, with 10 bases between. This CDR3 has 14 residues. The CDR3 nucleotides are TGTGCCAGCAGCTTAGATCGGAGGGCGGATACGCAGTATTTT. This gives the protein CASSLDRRADTQYF.

The chain is built from TRBV11-2 and TRBJ2-7, with a weak D call TRBD1 (7 bases). The V gene lost 4 bases and the J gene lost 3 bases, with 10 bases spanning the gap. Per the germline V gene, CDR1 is SGHAT and CDR2 is FQNNGV. CDR3 length equals 13 residues. The CDR3 DNA reads as TGTGCCAGCAGCTCAGGGGGGTTCTACGAGCAGTACTTC. This sequence encodes CASSSGGFYEQYF.

In this sample, this clone turned up once. V and J are TRBV30 and TRBJ2-5, with D possibly matching TRBD2 (6 bases). Trimming took off 7 bases at V and 9 bases at J, with 24 bases between the two ends. CDR3 length equals 14 residues. Germline V gene lookup returns CDR1 GTSNPN and CDR2 SVGIG (reference sequence). CDR3 amino acids: CASLVGVRPGAQYF. CDR3 bases: TGTGCCTCCCTGGTCGGGGTCAGGCCGGGGGCCCAGTACTTC. The full variable domain, with the rest looked up from reference TRBV30 and TRBJ2-5, is SQTIHQWPATLVQPVGSPLSLECTVEGTSNPNLYWYRQAAGRGLQLLFYSVGIGQISSEVPQNLSASRPQDRQFILSSKKLLLSDSGFYLCASLVGVRPGAQYFGPGTRLLVL.

The genes are TRBV10-1 and TRBJ2-1, with TRBD2 matching 12 bases. CDR3 size: 17 residues. Losses at the gene ends were 8 bases for V and 6 bases for J; bases not matched to a gene: 14. Germline V lookup: CDR1 WNHNN, CDR2 SYGVQD (reference sequence). The CDR3 DNA is TGCGCCAGCTCTAACTCCGAAGGACTAGCGGGGATCAATGAGCAGTTCTTC. Its protein product is CASSNSEGLAGINEQFF.

The J gene is TRBJ2-7, the V gene TRBV7-9; 7 positions match TRBD1. Germline V gives CDR1 SEHNR, CDR2 FQNEAQ (reference sequence). The CDR3 length is 14 residues. With V trimmed by 6 bases and J by 1 base, 6 bases remained unmatched. CDR3 in DNA: TGTGCCAGCAGGACGGGACAGAGTTCCTACGAGCAGTACTTC. Translating gives CASRTGQSSYEQYF. The complete variable domain, with remaining parts taken from reference TRBV7-9 and TRBJ2-7, reads DTGVSQNPRHKITKRGQNVTFRCDPISEHNRLYWYRQTLGQGPEFLTYFQNEAQLEKSRLLSDRFSAERPKGSFSTLEIQRTEQGDSAMYLCASRTGQSSYEQYFGPGTRLTVT.

This clone was seen once. The chain couples TRBV5-4 to TRBJ2-2; TRBD1 is a possible D gene (5 bases). Trimming shortened V by 4 bases and J by 8 bases, and 12 bases separated the two germline ends. Germline CDR1 SGHNT, CDR2 YYREEE (reference sequence). The CDR3 is 13 residues long. As DNA, the CDR3 is TGTGCCAGCAGCCGTGGGGCTCCTGGGGAGCTGTTTTTT. Translating it yields CASSRGAPGELFF.

The V and J genes are TRBV6-5 and TRBJ1-2; TRBD1 might be the D (6 bases). Trimming left V 2 bases short and J 1 base short, with 8 bases between. This CDR3 has 14 amino acids. From germline, CDR1 is MNHEY and CDR2 SVGAGI. CDR3 in DNA: TGTGCCAGCAGTTACCAGGACAGTAACTATGGCTACACCTTC. Residues: CASSYQDSNYGYTF.

The chain uses TRBV27 and TRBJ2-2; TRBD2 matches at 9 bases. Germline CDR1 is MNHEY and CDR2 is SMNVEV (reference sequence). There are 18 residues in the CDR3. Germline trimming cut 1 base from V and 7 bases from J; bases unmatched to any gene: 13. In DNA form, the CDR3 reads TGTGCCAGCAGTTTATTCGTTCTCGGCGGGGGGGCCGGCGGGGAGCTGTTTTTT. This gives the protein CASSLFVLGGGAGGELFF.

This chain connects TRBV10-2 to TRBJ1-2; 8 bases align to TRBD1. From germline, CDR1 is WSHSY and CDR2 SAAADI. V dropped 8 bases and J dropped 4; count of bases not matched to a gene: 15. This CDR3 has 16 residues. CDR3 in DNA: TGCGCCAGCTATGGGGTACAGACAGGGGATTCCTATGGCTACACCTTC. Its translation: CASYGVQTGDSYGYTF.

The chain employs TRBV11-2 and TRBJ2-3, with 8 bases identical to TRBD2. This CDR3 contains 14 residues. The V gene end was trimmed by 1 base and the J gene end by 9 bases; junction bases not matched to a gene: 6. Germline-derived CDR1 and CDR2 are SGHAT and FQNNGV. In DNA form, the CDR3 reads TGTGCCAGCAGCTTAGCGGCGGGGGGCCCCACGCAGTATTTT. It yields the protein CASSLAAGGPTQYF.

This clone was seen just once. The gene calls are TRBV2 and TRBJ1-3; D gene ambiguous. With 1 base removed from V and 2 bases from J, the gap between germline ends came to 9 bases. Germline V gene data show CDR1 as SNHLY and CDR2 as FYNNEI. CDR3 size: 15 residues. The CDR3 DNA follows: TGTGCCAGCAGTGAAGGCCAATGGCCTGGAAACACCATATATTTT. This translates into CASSEGQWPGNTIYF.

The CDR3 DNA sequence: TGCGCCAGCAGCGAGGGAGGGGTGAGGGGCTACACCTTC. It codes for CASSEGGVRGYTF. The chain links TRBV5-1 to TRBJ1-2; TRBD1 is a possible D gene (5 bases). This CDR3 comprises 13 residues. V was shortened by 4 bases and J by 8 bases, with 15 bases between the two germline ends. CDR1 SGHRS and CDR2 YFSETQ come from the germline V gene.

The rearrangement links TRBV2 to TRBJ1-1; 7 bases are a match to TRBD1. Germline CDR1 and CDR2: SNHLY and FYNNEI. After removal of 7 bases from V and 4 bases from J, the junction contained 9 bases not matched to a gene. The CDR3 length is 14 residues. CDR3 sequence reads: CASNRGGTATEAFF. The CDR3 DNA reads TGTGCCAGCAATCGGGGGGGGACAGCCACTGAAGCTTTCTTT. The complete variable domain, with remaining parts taken from reference TRBV2 and TRBJ1-1, reads EPEVTQTPSHQVTQMGQEVILRCVPISNHLYFYWYRQILGQKVEFLVSFYNNEISEKSEIFDDQFSVERPDGSNFTLKIRSTKLEDSAMYFCASNRGGTATEAFFGQGTRLTVV.

The chain has TRBV4-1 and TRBJ2-7; D may be TRBD2 (6 bases). CDR3 length equals 14 residues. Trimming left V 1 base short and J 3 bases short, with 10 bases between. Germline values: CDR1 MGHRA, CDR2 YSYEKL. The CDR3 reads CASSQARGLYEQYF. The CDR3 coding sequence is TGCGCCAGCAGCCAAGCAAGGGGACTCTACGAGCAGTACTTC.

CDR3 bases: TGTGCCAGCAGGGCCCTAGCGGGAGGATCAGAGACCCAGTACTTC. Amino acid sequence: CASRALAGGSETQYF. This chain joins TRBV2 and TRBJ2-5, with 11 nucleotides matching TRBD2. This CDR3 has 15 amino acids. Germline values: CDR1 SNHLY, CDR2 FYNNEI. J was trimmed by 4 bases and V by 6 bases; bases with no gene match: 7.

This chain joins TRBV2 and TRBJ2-7; TRBD1 agrees at 7 bases. The length of the CDR3 is 15 residues. V lost 3 bases and J lost 1; bases outside the gene matches: 6. Germline values: CDR1 SNHLY, CDR2 FYNNEI. The CDR3 sequence: CASSEGTVFSYEQYF. Written as DNA, the CDR3 is TGTGCCAGCAGTGAGGGGACAGTGTTTTCCTACGAGCAGTACTTC.